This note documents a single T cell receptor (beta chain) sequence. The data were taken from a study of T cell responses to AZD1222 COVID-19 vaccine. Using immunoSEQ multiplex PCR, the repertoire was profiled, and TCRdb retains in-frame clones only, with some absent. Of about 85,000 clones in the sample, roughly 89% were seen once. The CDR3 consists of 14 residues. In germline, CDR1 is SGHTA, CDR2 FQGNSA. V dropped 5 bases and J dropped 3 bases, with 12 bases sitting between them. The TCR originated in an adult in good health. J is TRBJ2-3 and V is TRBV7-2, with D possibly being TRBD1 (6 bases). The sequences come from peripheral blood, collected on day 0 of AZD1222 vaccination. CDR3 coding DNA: TGTGCCAGCAGCCAGGGGTTTTTTACAGATACGCAGTATTTT. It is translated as CASSQGFFTDTQYF.